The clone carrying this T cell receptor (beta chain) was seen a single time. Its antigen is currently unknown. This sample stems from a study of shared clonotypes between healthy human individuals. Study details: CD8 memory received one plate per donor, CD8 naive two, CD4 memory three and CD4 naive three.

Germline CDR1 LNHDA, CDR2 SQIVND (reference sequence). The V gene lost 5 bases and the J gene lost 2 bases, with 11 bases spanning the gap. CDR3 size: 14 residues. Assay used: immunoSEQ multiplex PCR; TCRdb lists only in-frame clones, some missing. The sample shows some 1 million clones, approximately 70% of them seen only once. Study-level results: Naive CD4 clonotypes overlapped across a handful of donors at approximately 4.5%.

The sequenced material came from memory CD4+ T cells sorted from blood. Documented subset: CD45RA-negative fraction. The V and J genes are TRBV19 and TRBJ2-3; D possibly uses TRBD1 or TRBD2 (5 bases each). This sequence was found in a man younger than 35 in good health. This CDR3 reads CASSPGPNTDTQYF. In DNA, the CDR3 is TGTGCCAGTAGTCCGGGGCCTAACACAGATACGCAGTATTTT.